A single sample is the source of the 25 T cell receptor beta chains below, sequenced in a study of T cell clusters in autoimmune cytopenias. TRB was amplified by touch-down multiplex PCR, primer pools A and B combined. With the multiplex PCR reads reprocessed, TCRdb shows one record per CDR3 protein and no DNA. The data include 8,500 to 14,000 distinct CDR3 sequences; the top ten clones carry roughly 20%. TRB amplification used 250 ng of peripheral blood genomic DNA. The sample was also reused in another study, on T cell repertoires in aging, cancer and after chemotherapy.

Sample: peripheral blood. The receptors shown here come from a human donor in good health.

V usage is TRBV19 and J usage is TRBJ1-6. CDR1 is LNHDA and CDR2 is SQIVND in the germline V gene (reference sequence). This CDR3 has 13 amino acids. The CDR3 spells CASSDFPDSPLHF.

Considering frequency, this clonotype is medium-sized (0.01 to 0.1%). The rearrangement uses TRBV18 and TRBJ2-3; no DNA is available, so the TRBD1 call from TCRdb remains unchecked. Germline loops: CDR1 KGHSH, CDR2 LQKENI. CDR3 length: 15 residues. The CDR3: CASSPRQGQGDTQYF.

The chain combines TRBV13 with TRBJ1-4; the TCRdb call, TRBD1, lacks DNA for checking. The CDR3 is 16 residues long. Germline V gene data show CDR1 as PRHDT and CDR2 as FYEKMQ (reference sequence). CDR3 residues: CASSFSYRETNEKLFF.

This chain links TRBV6-1 with TRBJ2-7; TCRdb returns TRBD1, unconfirmable since there is no DNA. This CDR3 has 14 amino acids. CDR1 and CDR2 from the germline V gene are MNHNS and SASEGT. The CDR3 region is CASSERQGAYEQYF.

The chain employs TRBV6-5 and TRBJ2-2. The CDR3 spans 13 residues. Germline V gene lookup returns CDR1 MNHEY and CDR2 SVGAGI. Here the CDR3 reads CASSYSRAGELFF.

The chain carries TRBV30 and TRBJ1-1. Per the germline V gene, CDR1 is GTSNPN and CDR2 is SVGIG (reference sequence). CDR3 length: 13 residues. The CDR3: CAWSQHNPTEAFF.

The rearrangement uses TRBV6-2 or TRBV6-3 and TRBJ2-7; TCRdb's assignment of TRBD1 cannot be checked, as there is no DNA. The CDR3 covers 16 residues. The V gene's germline CDR1 is MNHEY and CDR2 SVGEGT. CDR3 sequence: CASSYFDRDFRNEQYF.

The rearrangement joins TRBV18 to TRBJ2-7; absent DNA, TCRdb's TRBD1 call cannot be checked. This CDR3 is built from 11 residues. Germline V gene data show CDR1 as KGHSH and CDR2 as LQKENI. The CDR3 loop is CASSPGGEQYF.

The rearrangement joins TRBV11-1 to TRBJ1-1; TCRdb names TRBD1, which stays unverified in the absence of DNA. The CDR3 is 16 amino acids. The germline V gene encodes CDR1 SGHAT and CDR2 FQDESV (reference sequence). The CDR3: CASSQPHRGMNTEAFF.

The chain links TRBV7-6 to TRBJ2-1; TCRdb's D call, TRBD2, is unchecked because there is no DNA. Germline V lookup: CDR1 SGHVS, CDR2 FNYEAQ. This CDR3 region has 14 residues. CDR3 residues: CASSRTSGFDEQFF.

By frequency, this clonotype registers medium-sized. The gene calls are TRBV6-5 and TRBJ1-6; without DNA, the TCRdb call of TRBD1 cannot be checked. Germline V gene sequence: CDR1 MNHEY, CDR2 SVGAGI. This CDR3 has 14 residues. The CDR3 reads CASSYRGPNSPLHF.

The chain carries TRBV15 and TRBJ1-5. Germline CDR1 is LNHNV and CDR2 is YYDKDF (reference sequence). The CDR3 length is 15 residues. CDR3: CATSRSPDWNQPQHF.

This clonotype is called medium-sized based on its frequency. This CDR3 reads CASSLGAGSSYNEQFF. The chain uses TRBV5-4 and TRBJ2-1. The germline CDR1 and CDR2 sequences are SGHNT and YYREEE (reference sequence). This CDR3 comprises 16 residues.

Considering frequency, this clonotype is medium-sized. This chain uses TRBV5-4 with TRBJ2-1; TCRdb reports TRBD2, a call that lacks DNA to check it against. CDR1 and CDR2 from the germline V gene are SGHNT and YYREEE (reference sequence). This CDR3 comprises 19 residues. The CDR3 sequence: CASSSAAGGSPRSYNEQFF.

CDR3: CASSLRGTEAFF. The chain links TRBV5-6 to TRBJ1-1. This CDR3 has 12 residues. Germline loops: CDR1 SGHDT, CDR2 YYEEEE.

The genes are TRBV12-3 or TRBV12-4 and TRBJ1-5. This CDR3 contains 14 residues. Here the CDR3 reads CASSVGGGNQPQHF.

The chain combines TRBV14 with TRBJ2-7. Per the germline V gene, CDR1 is SGHDN and CDR2 is FVKESK. The CDR3 runs 14 residues. The CDR3 region is CASSPDVPPYEQYF.

The V call is TRBV20-1, the J call TRBJ2-1; no DNA is available, so the TRBD1 call from TCRdb remains unchecked. CDR1 is DFQATT and CDR2 is SNEGSKA in the germline V gene (reference sequence). The CDR3 runs to 15 residues. The CDR3: CSAVDRGLSYNEQFF.

This clonotype counts as medium-sized by frequency. This chain links TRBV18 with TRBJ1-6. CDR3 size: 13 residues. Germline CDR1 reads KGHSH; CDR2 reads LQKENI. The CDR3 region is CASSPGPYSPLHF.

The rearrangement links TRBV7-2 to TRBJ2-2; TCRdb outputs TRBD2, but without DNA this stays unchecked. The CDR3 consists of 14 residues. Germline V gene lookup returns CDR1 SGHTA and CDR2 FQGNSA. The CDR3 sequence: CASSPSGGIGELFF.

This chain's CDR3 is CASSLARVNELLPEAFF. The chain links TRBV5-1 to TRBJ1-1. Germline CDR1 is SGHRS and CDR2 is YFSETQ. This CDR3 comprises 17 residues.

The genes are TRBV5-1 and TRBJ2-6; as DNA is missing, the TRBD1 call by TCRdb cannot be tested. CDR1 is SGHRS and CDR2 is YFSETQ in the germline V gene. This CDR3 spans 17 amino acids. CDR3 region: CASSLQGASRGANVLTF.

The chain employs TRBV19 and TRBJ1-1. The germline CDR1 and CDR2 sequences are LNHDA and SQIVND (reference sequence). CDR3 length equals 12 residues. CDR3 residues: CASNLNSTEAFF. Based on the CDR3 plus reference TRBV19 and TRBJ1-1, the full variable domain is DGGITQSPKYLFRKEGQNVTLSCEQNLNHDAMYWYRQDPGQGLRLIYYSQIVNDFQKGDIAEGYSVSREKKESFPLTVTSAQKNPTAFYLCASNLNSTEAFFGQGTRLTVV.

This chain connects TRBV5-4 to TRBJ1-2; absent DNA, TCRdb's TRBD1 call cannot be checked. CDR3 length equals 16 residues. Germline V lookup: CDR1 SGHNT, CDR2 YYREEE (reference sequence). The CDR3 region is CASSLAAPGQHPGYTF.

The CDR3 loop reads CSVTWGQGEAFF. This rearrangement joins TRBV29-1 to TRBJ1-1; TCRdb picks TRBD1, but there is no DNA to check that call. In germline, CDR1 is SQVTM, CDR2 ANQGSEA. The length of the CDR3 is 12 residues.